This T cell receptor (beta chain) was recorded in a study of CD8+CD57+ T cells in acquired aplastic anemia. Study observations and caveats: Between patients and controls, CD8+ Simpson's diversity did not vary significantly.

CDR3 and TCR beta VDJ profiling relied on genomic DNA as the template. TCRdb reprocessed the reads via MiXCR and lists one record per CDR3 protein. Of more than 150,000 distinct CDR3 sequences detected, around 50% appear once; the ten largest clones hold about an eighth. In patients chosen for sequencing, flow cytometry had shown CD8+CD57+ cell expansion. The cohort consisted entirely of patients having severe acquired aplastic anemia. Patients were untreated when blood was sampled. After removal of 6 bases from V and 13 bases from J, the junction contained 5 bases not matched to a gene. The CDR3 spans 11 residues. At least ten counts were recorded for this clonotype. Its specificity is unknown.

The rearrangement links TRBV12-3 or TRBV12-4 to TRBJ1-4; 7 bases are shared with TRBD1. The origin of this receptor is a human donor with aplastic anemia. The sample comprised sorted CD4+, CD8+, or CD8+CD57+ T cells (not recorded which) from PBMCs. The DNA for the CDR3 is TGTGCCAGCAGCTCAGGGGGTACACTGTTTTTT. This codes for CASSSGGTLFF.